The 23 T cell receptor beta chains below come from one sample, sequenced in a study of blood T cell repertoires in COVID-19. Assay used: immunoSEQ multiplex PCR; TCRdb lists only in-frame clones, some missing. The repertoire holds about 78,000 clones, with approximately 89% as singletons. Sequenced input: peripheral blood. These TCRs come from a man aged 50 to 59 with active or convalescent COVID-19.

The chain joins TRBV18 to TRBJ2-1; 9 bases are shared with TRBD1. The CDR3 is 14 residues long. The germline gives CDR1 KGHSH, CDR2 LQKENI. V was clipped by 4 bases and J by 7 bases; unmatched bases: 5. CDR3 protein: CASSLDRGSNEQFF. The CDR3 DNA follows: TGTGCCAGCTCACTGGACAGGGGTTCGAATGAGCAGTTCTTC.

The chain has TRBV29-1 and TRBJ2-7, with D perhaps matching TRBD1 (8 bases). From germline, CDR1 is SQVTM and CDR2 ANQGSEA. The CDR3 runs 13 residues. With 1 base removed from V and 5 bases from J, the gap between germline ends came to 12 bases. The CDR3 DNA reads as TGCAGCGTTGAAGCACAGGGGGGGAACGAGCAGTACTTC. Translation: CSVEAQGGNEQYF.

The CDR3 loop is CASSYDRQSQPQHF. CDR3 coding DNA: TGTGCCAGCAGTTACGACCGACAGTCTCAGCCCCAGCATTTT. The chain combines TRBV6-2 or TRBV6-3 with TRBJ1-5; possibly TRBD1 for D (5 bases). V dropped 2 bases and J dropped 6 bases, with 11 bases sitting between them. Germline V CDR1 and CDR2: MNHEY, SVGEGT. CDR3 length equals 14 residues.

The CDR3 nucleotides are TGTGCCAGCAGTTACGGACTAGCTGTCGGGTACGAGCAGTACGTC. It translates to CASSYGLAVGYEQYV. The gene calls are TRBV6-5 and TRBJ2-7, with 8 bases lining up with TRBD2. With 2 bases clipped from V and 4 bases from J, the junction kept 7 bases outside the gene matches. Germline V lookup: CDR1 MNHEY, CDR2 SVGAGI. This CDR3 spans 15 amino acids.

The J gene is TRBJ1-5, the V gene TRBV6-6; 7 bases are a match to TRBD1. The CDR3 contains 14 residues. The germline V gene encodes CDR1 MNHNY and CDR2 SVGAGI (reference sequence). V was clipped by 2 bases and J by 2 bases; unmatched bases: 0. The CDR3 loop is CASSYDRGNQPQHF. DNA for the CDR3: TGTGCCAGCAGTTACGACAGGGGCAATCAGCCCCAGCATTTT.

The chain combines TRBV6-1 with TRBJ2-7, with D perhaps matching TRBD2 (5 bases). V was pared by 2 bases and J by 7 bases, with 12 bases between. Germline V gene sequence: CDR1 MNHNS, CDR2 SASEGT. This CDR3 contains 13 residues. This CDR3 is CASSERSGGEQYV. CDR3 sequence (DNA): TGTGCCAGCAGTGAACGGTCAGGAGGTGAGCAGTACGTC.

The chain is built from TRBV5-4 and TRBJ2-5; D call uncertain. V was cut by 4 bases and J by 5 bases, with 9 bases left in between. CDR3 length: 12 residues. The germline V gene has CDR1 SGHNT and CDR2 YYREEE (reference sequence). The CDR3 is CASSRPEETQYF. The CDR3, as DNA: TGTGCCAGCAGCCGTCCGGAGGAGACCCAGTACTTC.

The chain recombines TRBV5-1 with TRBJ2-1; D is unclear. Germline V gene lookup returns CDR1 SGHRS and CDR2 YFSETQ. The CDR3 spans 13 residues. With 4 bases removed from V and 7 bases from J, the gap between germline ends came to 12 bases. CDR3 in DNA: TGCGCCAGCAGCCCAGGTCGAGCTAATGAGCAGTTCTTC. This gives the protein CASSPGRANEQFF.

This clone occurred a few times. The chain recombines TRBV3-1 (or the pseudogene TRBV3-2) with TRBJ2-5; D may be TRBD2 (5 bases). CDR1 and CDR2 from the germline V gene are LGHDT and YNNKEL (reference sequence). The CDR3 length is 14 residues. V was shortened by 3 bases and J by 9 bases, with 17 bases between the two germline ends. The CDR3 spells CASSQDLGGEAQYF. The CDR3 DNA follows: TGTGCCAGCAGCCAGGATTTAGGAGGCGAGGCCCAGTACTTC.

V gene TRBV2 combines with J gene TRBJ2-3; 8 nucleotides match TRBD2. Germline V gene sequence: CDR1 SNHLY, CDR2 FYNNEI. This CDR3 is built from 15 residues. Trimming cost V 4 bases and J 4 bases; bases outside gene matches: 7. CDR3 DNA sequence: TGTGCCAGCAGTGGCCAGCGGGGGATATCAGATACGCAGTATTTT. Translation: CASSGQRGISDTQYF.

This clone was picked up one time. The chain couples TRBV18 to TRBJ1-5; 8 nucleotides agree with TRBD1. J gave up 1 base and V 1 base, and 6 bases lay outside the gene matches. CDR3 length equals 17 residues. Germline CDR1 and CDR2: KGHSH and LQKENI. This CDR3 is CASSPQPGQASNQPQHF. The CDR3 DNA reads TGTGCCAGCTCACCACAGCCGGGACAGGCGAGCAATCAGCCCCAGCATTTT.

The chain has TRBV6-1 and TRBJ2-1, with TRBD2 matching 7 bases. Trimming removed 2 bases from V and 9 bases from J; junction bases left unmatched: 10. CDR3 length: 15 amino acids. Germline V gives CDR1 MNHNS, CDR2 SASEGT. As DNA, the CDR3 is TGTGCCAGCAGTGAACTTGGGGCGTCGGGAGGTGAGCAGTTCTTC. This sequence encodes CASSELGASGGEQFF.

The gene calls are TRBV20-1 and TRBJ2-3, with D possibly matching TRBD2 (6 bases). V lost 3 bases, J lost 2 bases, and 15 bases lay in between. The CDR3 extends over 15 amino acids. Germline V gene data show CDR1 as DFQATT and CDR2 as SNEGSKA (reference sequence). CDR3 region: CSASHSGTYTDTQYF. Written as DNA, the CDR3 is TGCAGTGCTAGTCATTCCGGGACTTACACAGATACGCAGTATTTT.

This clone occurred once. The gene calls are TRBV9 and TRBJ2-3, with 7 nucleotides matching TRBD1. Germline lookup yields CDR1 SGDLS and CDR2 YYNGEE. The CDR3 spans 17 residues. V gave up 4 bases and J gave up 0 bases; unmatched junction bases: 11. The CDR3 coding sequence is TGTGCCAGCAGCCCAAGATTGGACAGGATTAGCACAGATACGCAGTATTTT. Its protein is CASSPRLDRISTDTQYF. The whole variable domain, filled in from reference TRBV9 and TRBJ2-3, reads DSGVTQTPKHLITATGQRVTLRCSPRSGDLSVYWYQQSLDQGLQFLIQYYNGEERAKGNILERFSAQQFPDLHSELNLSSLELGDSALYFCASSPRLDRISTDTQYFGPGTRLTVL.

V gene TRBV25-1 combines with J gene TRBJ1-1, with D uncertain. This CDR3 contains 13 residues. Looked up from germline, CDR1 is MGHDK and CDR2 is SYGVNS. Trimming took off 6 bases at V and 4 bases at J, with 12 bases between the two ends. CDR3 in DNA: TGTGCCAGCAGCCCTCTGGGGAGCACTGAAGCTTTCTTT. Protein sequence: CASSPLGSTEAFF.

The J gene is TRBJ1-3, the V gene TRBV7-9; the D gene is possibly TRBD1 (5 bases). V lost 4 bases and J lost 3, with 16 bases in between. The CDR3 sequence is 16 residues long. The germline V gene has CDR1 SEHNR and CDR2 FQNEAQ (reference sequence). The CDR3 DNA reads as TGTGCCAGCAGCTCCCTAGGCGGGACCGGTGGAAACACCATATATTTT. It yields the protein CASSSLGGTGGNTIYF.

The CDR3 region is CASSFGSGGATGELFF. For the CDR3, the DNA is TGCGCCAGCAGCTTCGGAAGCGGGGGGGCCACCGGGGAGCTGTTTTTT. The chain recombines TRBV5-1 with TRBJ2-2, with 10 bases aligning to TRBD2. The V gene end was trimmed by 2 bases and the J gene end by 4 bases; junction bases not matched to a gene: 5. Germline V gives CDR1 SGHRS, CDR2 YFSETQ. This CDR3 region has 16 residues.

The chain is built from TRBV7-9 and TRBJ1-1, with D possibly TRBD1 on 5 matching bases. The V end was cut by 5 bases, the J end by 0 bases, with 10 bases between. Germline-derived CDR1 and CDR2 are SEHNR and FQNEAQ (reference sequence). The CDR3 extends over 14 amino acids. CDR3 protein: CASSPTGLNTEAFF. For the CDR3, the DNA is TGTGCCAGCAGCCCAACAGGCCTGAACACTGAAGCTTTCTTT.

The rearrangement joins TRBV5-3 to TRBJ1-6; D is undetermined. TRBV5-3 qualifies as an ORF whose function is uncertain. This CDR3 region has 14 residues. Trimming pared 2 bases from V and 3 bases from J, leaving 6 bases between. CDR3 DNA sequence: TGTGCCAGAAGCTTCTCCTGCTATAATTCACCCCTCCACTTT. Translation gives CARSFSCYNSPLHF.

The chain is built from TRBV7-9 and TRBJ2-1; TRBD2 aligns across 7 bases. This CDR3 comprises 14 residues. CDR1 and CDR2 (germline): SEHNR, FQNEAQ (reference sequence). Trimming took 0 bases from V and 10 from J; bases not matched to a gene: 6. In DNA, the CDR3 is TGTGCCAGCAGCTTAGCGCTCCCCGGGGGGGAGCAGTTCTTC. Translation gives CASSLALPGGEQFF.

CDR3 sequence: CASSPGQGTQYF. CDR3 bases: TGTGCCAGCAGCCCGGGTCAGGGGACCCAGTACTTC. The chain recombines TRBV5-4 with TRBJ2-5; D perhaps matches TRBD1 (5 bases). The CDR3 loop spans 12 amino acids. Trimming removed 4 bases at V and 7 bases at J, with 11 bases between. CDR1 SGHNT and CDR2 YYREEE come from the germline V gene (reference sequence).

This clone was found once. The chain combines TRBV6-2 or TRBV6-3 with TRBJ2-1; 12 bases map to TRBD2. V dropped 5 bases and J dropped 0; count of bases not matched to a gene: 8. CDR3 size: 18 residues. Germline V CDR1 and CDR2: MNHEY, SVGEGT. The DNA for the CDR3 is TGTGCCAGCAGTCTTGGACTAGCGGGGCTTAGCTCCTACAATGAGCAGTTCTTC. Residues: CASSLGLAGLSSYNEQFF.

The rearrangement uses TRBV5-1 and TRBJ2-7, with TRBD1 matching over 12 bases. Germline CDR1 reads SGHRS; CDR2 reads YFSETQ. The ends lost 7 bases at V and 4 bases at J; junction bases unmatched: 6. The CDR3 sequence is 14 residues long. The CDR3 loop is CASRDRGLEYEQYF. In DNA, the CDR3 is TGCGCCAGCCGGGACAGGGGGCTGGAATACGAGCAGTACTTC.